A selection of T cell receptor beta chains follows, all from one sample in a study of cytomegalovirus exposure and HLA in healthy donors. Profiling relied on immunoSEQ multiplex PCR, and the TCRdb table lists in-frame clones only, not all of them. The sample contains some 110,000 clones, 70% of which appear only once. Sequenced sample: PBMCs. Receptor source: a man aged 30-40 years in good health and CMV-seropositive. Both conserved end residues are part of each CDR3. Each record gives: clone size, V gene, D gene, J gene, CDR3 length, CDR3 DNA, CDR3 protein. The D gene is left open where the match is weak. Only part of the rows carry a size: once, few, many, or a class if the clone is expanded.

abundance: -; v_gene: TRBV27; d_gene: TRBD2; j_gene: TRBJ2-2; len: 18; CDR3nt: TGTGCCAGCAGCTCCAGCGGGAGGGCCGATCTGGGCGGGTGGGAGCTGTTTTTT; CDR3aa: CASSSSGRADLGGWELFF
abundance: few; v_gene: TRBV6-6; d_gene: -; j_gene: TRBJ1-4; len: 16; CDR3nt: TGTGCCAGCAGTTACCTCTCCCAGGGTTTCAATGAAAAACTGTTTTTT; CDR3aa: CASSYLSQGFNEKLFF
abundance: once; v_gene: TRBV6-5; d_gene: TRBD2; j_gene: TRBJ2-1; len: 16; CDR3nt: TGTGCCAGCAGGTACCGGCCCGGGACTAGCTACAATGAGCAGTTCTTC; CDR3aa: CASRYRPGTSYNEQFF
abundance: -; v_gene: TRBV29-1; d_gene: TRBD1; j_gene: TRBJ1-1; len: 14; CDR3nt: TGCAGCGTTGCGGCAGGGGGCTCCCACACTGAAGCTTTCTTT; CDR3aa: CSVAAGGSHTEAFF
abundance: few; v_gene: TRBV28; d_gene: TRBD2; j_gene: TRBJ2-1; len: 17; CDR3nt: TGTGCCAGCAGTTTAAGGGTAGCGGGAGGCGTGGACGCTCGGCAGTTCTTC; CDR3aa: CASSLRVAGGVDARQFF
abundance: -; v_gene: TRBV10-3; d_gene: -; j_gene: TRBJ2-3; len: 15; CDR3nt: TGTGCCATCAGTGAGACAGGAGATAGCACAGATACGCAGTATTTT; CDR3aa: CAISETGDSTDTQYF
abundance: -; v_gene: TRBV27; d_gene: TRBD1; j_gene: TRBJ1-1; len: 14; CDR3nt: TGTGCCAGCAGGAGACAGGGGGCGGACACTGAAGCTTTCTTT; CDR3aa: CASRRQGADTEAFF
abundance: -; v_gene: TRBV27; d_gene: TRBD1; j_gene: TRBJ1-1; len: 14; CDR3nt: TGTGCCAGCAGTGCGATCCAGAAACAGGGGTATGCTTTCTTT; CDR3aa: CASSAIQKQGYAFF
abundance: -; v_gene: TRBV2; d_gene: -; j_gene: TRBJ1-2; len: 12; CDR3nt: TGTGCTACGGCGGGGGGCCTCTATGGCTACACCTTC; CDR3aa: CATAGGLYGYTF
abundance: few; v_gene: TRBV5-1; d_gene: TRBD2; j_gene: TRBJ2-5; len: 15; CDR3nt: TGCGCCAGCAGCTCTCGACTAGCGGGACAAGAGACCCAGTACTTC; CDR3aa: CASSSRLAGQETQYF
abundance: -; v_gene: TRBV28; d_gene: -; j_gene: TRBJ1-2; len: 14; CDR3nt: TGTGCCAGCAGACAGAGCCTGCAGGGGCAGGGCTACACCTTC; CDR3aa: CASRQSLQGQGYTF
abundance: few; v_gene: TRBV5-8; d_gene: -; j_gene: TRBJ1-1; len: 14; CDR3nt: TGTGCCAGCGGTCCCTGGGGAGTCGGCACTGAAGCTTTCTTT; CDR3aa: CASGPWGVGTEAFF
abundance: -; v_gene: TRBV27; d_gene: -; j_gene: TRBJ2-3; len: 14; CDR3nt: TGTGCCAGCAGTTTAAAAGCCCGCACAGATACGCAGTATTTT; CDR3aa: CASSLKARTDTQYF
abundance: -; v_gene: TRBV7-3; d_gene: TRBD1; j_gene: TRBJ1-1; len: 14; CDR3nt: TGTGCCAGCAGCCCCAGGGGGCTAGACACTGAAGCTTTCTTT; CDR3aa: CASSPRGLDTEAFF
abundance: -; v_gene: TRBV19; d_gene: TRBD1; j_gene: TRBJ1-4; len: 15; CDR3nt: TGTGCCAGTAGCATAGACGGGATTAGGGGGCAAAAACTGTTTTTT; CDR3aa: CASSIDGIRGQKLFF
abundance: -; v_gene: TRBV28; d_gene: TRBD1; j_gene: TRBJ2-2; len: 15; CDR3nt: TGTGCCAGCAGTTCCCACAGGGGTCGGACCGGGGAGCTGTTTTTT; CDR3aa: CASSSHRGRTGELFF
abundance: -; v_gene: TRBV7-6; d_gene: TRBD1; j_gene: TRBJ2-7; len: 13; CDR3nt: TGTGCCAGCAGCTCCCCAGACAGGGCCGAGCAGTACTTC; CDR3aa: CASSSPDRAEQYF
abundance: -; v_gene: TRBV6-6; d_gene: -; j_gene: TRBJ1-2; len: 15; CDR3nt: TGTGCCAGCAGTTACGGGGGGGGGACGGACTATGGCTACACCTTC; CDR3aa: CASSYGGGTDYGYTF
abundance: -; v_gene: TRBV6-1; d_gene: -; j_gene: TRBJ2-5; len: 15; CDR3nt: TGTGCCAGCAGTGAAGCGACCGGGACAAGAGAGACCCAGTACTTC; CDR3aa: CASSEATGTRETQYF
abundance: -; v_gene: TRBV5-4; d_gene: -; j_gene: TRBJ2-5; len: 15; CDR3nt: TGTGCCAGCAGCCTGGGGGGGGGCTTCCAAGAGACCCAGTACTTC; CDR3aa: CASSLGGGFQETQYF
abundance: -; v_gene: TRBV6-1; d_gene: -; j_gene: TRBJ2-5; len: 14; CDR3nt: TGTGCCAGCAGTATGAACCCAAGGGGGGAGACCCAGTACTTC; CDR3aa: CASSMNPRGETQYF
abundance: -; v_gene: TRBV5-1; d_gene: -; j_gene: TRBJ1-3; len: 16; CDR3nt: TGCGCCAGCAGCTTGGGCACCTCGAGCTCTGGAAACACCATATATTTT; CDR3aa: CASSLGTSSSGNTIYF